Reported below is one TCR beta chain. Its antigen is unknown. These data are taken from a study of metastatic and nonmetastatic thyroid tumors. In the study overall: Samples came from malignant and benign thyroid patients, and repertoires were compared across blood and tumor or nodule tissue. Findings and caveats of the study: A significant increase in TCR beta diversity was reportedly seen in malignant thyroid tumors relative to benign nodules, in blood and tumor.

Authors' processing steps: A distant-metastasis classifier for papillary thyroid cancer was built using CDR3 differences across clinicopathological groups. TCRdb reanalyzed the PCR reads via MiXCR. TCRdb, not the authors, supplied the V and J calls. This table holds under 50,000 clones, about 30% found once. Between the trimmed V and J ends, which lost 0 bases and 4 bases, there was a span of 13 bases. The germline V gene has CDR1 SGHRS and CDR2 YFSETQ. The CDR3 sequence is 15 residues long. Among the patients, none had received any treatment before thyroid surgery. Sequencing was performed on blood. This clonotype originated in a male donor with papillary thyroid cancer or a benign thyroid nodule (not recorded which). Some clones in this sample may be carry-over from other donors' samples. The chain carries TRBV5-1 and TRBJ1-1; D perhaps matches TRBD1 (5 bases). CDR3 sequence: CASSLDQGGSTEAFF. The CDR3 nucleotides read TGCGCCAGCAGCTTGGATCAGGGAGGGAGCACTGAAGCTTTCTTT.